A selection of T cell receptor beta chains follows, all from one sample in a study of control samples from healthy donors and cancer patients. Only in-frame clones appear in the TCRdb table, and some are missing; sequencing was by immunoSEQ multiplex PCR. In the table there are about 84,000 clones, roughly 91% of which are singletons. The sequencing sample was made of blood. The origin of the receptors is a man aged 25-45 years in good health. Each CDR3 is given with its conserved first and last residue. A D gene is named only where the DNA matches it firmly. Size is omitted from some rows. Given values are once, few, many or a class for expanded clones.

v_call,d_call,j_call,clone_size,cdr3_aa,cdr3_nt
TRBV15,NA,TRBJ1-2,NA,CATSRDKKDHGYTF,TGTGCCACCAGCAGAGATAAGAAGGATCATGGCTACACCTTC
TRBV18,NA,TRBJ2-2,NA,CASSPRATGELFF,TGTGCCAGCTCACCCCGGGCCACCGGGGAGCTGTTTTTT
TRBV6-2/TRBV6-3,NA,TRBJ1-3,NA,CASSYDAALSGNTIYF,TGTGCCAGCAGTTACGACGCGGCGCTCTCTGGAAACACCATATATTTT
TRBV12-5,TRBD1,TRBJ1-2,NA,CASGLGQGFGYTF,TGTGCTAGTGGTTTGGGACAGGGATTTGGCTACACCTTC
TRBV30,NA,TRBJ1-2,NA,CAWSVKGNYGYTF,TGTGCCTGGAGTGTAAAGGGGAACTATGGCTACACCTTC
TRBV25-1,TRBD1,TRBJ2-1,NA,CASSEPGRGLRYEQFF,TGTGCCAGCAGTGAACCCGGCAGGGGGCTACGCTATGAGCAGTTCTTC
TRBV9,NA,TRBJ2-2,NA,CASSVRSGHNTGELFF,TGTGCCAGCAGCGTTCGATCGGGCCACAACACCGGGGAGCTGTTTTTT
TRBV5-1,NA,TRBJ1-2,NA,CASSSQPVLYGYTF,TGCGCCAGCAGCTCCCAACCCGTTCTCTATGGCTACACCTTC
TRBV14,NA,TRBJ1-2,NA,CASSLGDIFFSDYGYTF,TGTGCCAGCAGCCTCGGGGACATCTTCTTTTCAGACTATGGCTACACCTTC
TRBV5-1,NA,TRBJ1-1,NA,CASRSSAGLPNTEAFF,TGCGCCAGCAGATCGTCCGCTGGACTTCCGAACACTGAAGCTTTCTTT
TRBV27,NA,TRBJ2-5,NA,CASSLRRGAQETQYF,TGTGCCAGCAGTTTACGCCGGGGGGCCCAAGAGACCCAGTACTTC
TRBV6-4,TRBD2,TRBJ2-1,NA,CASSDGGSSYNEQFF,TGTGCCAGCTCAGACGGGGGGAGCTCCTACAATGAGCAGTTCTTC
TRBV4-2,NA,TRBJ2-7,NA,CASSQEVILEFYEQYF,TGTGCCAGCAGCCAAGAAGTGATTCTTGAGTTCTACGAGCAGTACTTC
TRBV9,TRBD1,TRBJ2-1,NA,CASSAGTAYNEQFF,TGTGCCAGCAGCGCCGGGACAGCCTACAATGAGCAGTTCTTC
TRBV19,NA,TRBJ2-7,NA,CATSALDSDEQYF,TGTGCCACAAGCGCCCTAGACTCGGACGAGCAGTACTTC
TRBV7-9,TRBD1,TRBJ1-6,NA,CASSTEQTGIFNSPLHF,TGTGCCAGCAGCACGGAACAGACAGGGATTTTTAATTCACCCCTCCACTTT
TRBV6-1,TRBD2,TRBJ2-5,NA,CASSAGLAGGPDPPETQYF,TGTGCCAGCAGTGCCGGACTAGCGGGGGGGCCGGATCCCCCAGAGACCCAGTACTTC
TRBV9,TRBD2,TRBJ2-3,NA,CASSQGTSGLDTQYF,TGTGCCAGCAGCCAAGGGACTAGCGGACTGGATACGCAGTATTTT
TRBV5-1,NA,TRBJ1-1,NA,CASKDRPNTEAFF,TGCGCCAGCAAGGACAGACCTAACACTGAAGCTTTCTTT
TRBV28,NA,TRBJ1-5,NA,CASRDTHGPQHF,TGTGCCAGCCGGGATACCCATGGGCCCCAGCATTTT
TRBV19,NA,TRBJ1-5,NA,CASSIPPQPQHF,TGTGCCAGTAGTATTCCTCCTCAGCCCCAGCATTTT
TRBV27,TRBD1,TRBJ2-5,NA,CASSLQGARYQETQYF,TGTGCCAGCAGTCTTCAGGGGGCGAGGTACCAAGAGACCCAGTACTTC
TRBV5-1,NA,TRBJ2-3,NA,CASSLFSGPTDTQYF,TGCGCCAGCAGCTTGTTCTCGGGTCCCACAGATACGCAGTATTTT
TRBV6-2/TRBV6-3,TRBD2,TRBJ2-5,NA,CASSWGGQTQETQYF,TGTGCCAGCAGTTGGGGGGGTCAGACCCAAGAGACCCAGTACTTC
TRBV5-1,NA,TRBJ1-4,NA,CASSSGLGVEKLFF,TGCGCCAGCAGCTCTGGACTAGGGGTTGAAAAACTGTTTTTT
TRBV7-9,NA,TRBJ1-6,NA,CASSTFTVPGWDSPLHF,TGTGCCAGCAGCACTTTTACTGTTCCTGGCTGGGATTCACCCCTCCACTTT
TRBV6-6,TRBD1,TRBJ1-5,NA,CASSRDRDSNQPQHF,TGTGCCAGCAGCCGGGACAGAGATAGCAATCAGCCCCAGCATTTT
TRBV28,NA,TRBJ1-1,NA,CASSLRKNTEAFF,TGTGCCAGCAGTTTACGGAAGAACACTGAAGCTTTCTTT
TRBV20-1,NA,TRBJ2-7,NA,CSASRSYEQYF,TGCAGTGCTAGCCGGTCCTACGAGCAGTACTTC
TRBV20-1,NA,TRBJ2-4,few,CSASLAKNIQYF,TGCAGTGCTAGTTTGGCCAAAAACATTCAGTACTTC
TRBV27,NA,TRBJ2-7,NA,CASSPSSPFDEQYF,TGTGCCAGCAGTCCGAGCTCACCGTTCGACGAGCAGTACTTC
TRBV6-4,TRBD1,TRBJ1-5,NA,CASRTNRGGSNQPQHF,TGTGCCAGCAGGACTAACAGGGGTGGTAGCAATCAGCCCCAGCATTTT
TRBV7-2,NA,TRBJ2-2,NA,CASSSRGPTNTGELFF,TGTGCCAGCAGCTCGCGGGGGCCTACGAACACCGGGGAGCTGTTTTTT
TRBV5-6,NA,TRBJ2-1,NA,CASSLWGNEQFF,TGTGCCAGCAGCTTGTGGGGCAATGAGCAGTTCTTC
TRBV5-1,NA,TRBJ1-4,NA,CASRRENNEKLFF,TGCGCCAGCAGGCGGGAAAATAATGAAAAACTGTTTTTT
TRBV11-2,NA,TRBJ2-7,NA,CASRPTGSSYEQYF,TGTGCCAGCAGGCCTACAGGGAGCTCCTACGAGCAGTACTTC
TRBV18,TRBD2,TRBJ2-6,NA,CASSPRRGPSGSGPGANVLTF,TGTGCCAGCTCACCACGGAGGGGCCCTAGCGGGAGCGGGCCTGGGGCCAACGTCCTGACTTTC
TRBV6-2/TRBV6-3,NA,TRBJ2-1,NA,CASSLLSSRFYNEQFF,TGTGCCAGCAGCCTCCTGAGTAGTCGGTTCTACAATGAGCAGTTCTTC
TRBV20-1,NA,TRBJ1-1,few,CSASIGGIDTEAFF,TGCAGTGCTAGTATAGGGGGAATAGACACTGAAGCTTTCTTT
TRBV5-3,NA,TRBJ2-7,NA,CARSLWSSPYEQYF,TGTGCCAGAAGCTTGTGGAGCAGTCCCTACGAGCAGTACTTC
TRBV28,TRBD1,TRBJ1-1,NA,CASRTGTGTPNTEAFF,TGTGCCAGCAGAACCGGGACAGGGACCCCGAACACTGAAGCTTTCTTT
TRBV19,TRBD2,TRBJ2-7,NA,CASSQLAGITYEQYF,TGTGCCAGTAGTCAACTAGCGGGAATTACCTACGAGCAGTACTTC
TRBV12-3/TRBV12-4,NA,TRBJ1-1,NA,CASSRSGTAFF,TGTGCCAGCAGTAGGAGCGGGACGGCTTTCTTT
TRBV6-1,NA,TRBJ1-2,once,CASSEQGPNYGYTF,TGTGCCAGCAGTGAACAGGGGCCTAACTATGGCTACACCTTC
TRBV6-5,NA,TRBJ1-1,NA,CASSYSIGTNAFF,TGTGCCAGCAGTTACTCGATAGGGACGAATGCTTTCTTT
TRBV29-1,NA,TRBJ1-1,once,CSVINTGLGRNTEAFF,TGCAGCGTAATCAATACAGGTTTGGGTAGGAACACTGAAGCTTTCTTT
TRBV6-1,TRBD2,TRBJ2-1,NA,CASSEGGSAPSEQFF,TGTGCCAGCAGTGAAGGCGGGAGCGCACCTAGTGAGCAGTTCTTC
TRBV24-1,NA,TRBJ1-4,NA,CATSDRGDDEKLFF,TGTGCCACCAGTGACCGGGGCGACGATGAAAAACTGTTTTTT
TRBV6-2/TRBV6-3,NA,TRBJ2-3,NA,CASSYSRAITSTDTQYF,TGTGCCAGCAGTTACTCGAGGGCTATAACTAGCACAGATACGCAGTATTTT
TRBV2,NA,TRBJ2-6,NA,CASSPGTGANVLTF,TGTGCCAGCAGCCCAGGGACTGGGGCCAACGTCCTGACTTTC
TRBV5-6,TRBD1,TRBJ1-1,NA,CASSWDRGEAFF,TGTGCCAGCAGCTGGGACAGGGGCGAAGCTTTCTTT
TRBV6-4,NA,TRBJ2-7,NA,CASSIDSSGRYEQYF,TGTGCCAGCAGTATAGACAGTTCTGGGCGTTACGAGCAGTACTTC
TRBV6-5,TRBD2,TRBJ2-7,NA,CASRLTSGSWYEQYF,TGTGCCAGCAGACTCACTAGCGGGAGTTGGTACGAGCAGTACTTC
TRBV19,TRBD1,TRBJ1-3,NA,CASSTIAISGTGFGNTIYF,TGTGCCAGTAGTACCATCGCTATATCCGGGACAGGGTTCGGAAACACCATATATTTT